Sequencing of this T cell receptor (beta chain) was carried out in a study of T-cell memory formation after mild COVID-19. Whole-study findings and limits: Some responding clones appeared in pre-infection memory, suggesting cross-reactive memory joined. CD4/CD8 balance held among clones contracting day 15 to 85, and later expanders leaned CD4+. CM and EM subsets held most contracting CD4+ clones; EMRA held CD8+ ones. Researchers could not confirm that second-wave clones peaking on day 37 targeted SARS-CoV-2.

TCRdb reanalysed the 5' RACE reads using MiXCR and keeps one entry per CDR3 protein. In the table there are 250,000 to 400,000 distinct CDR3 sequences, roughly an eighth of which are singletons. Germline-derived CDR1 and CDR2 are SEHNR and FQNEAQ (reference sequence). The CDR3 is made up of 14 amino acids. The V segment lost 1 base and the J segment 3 bases; nucleotides outside the gene matches: 2. This clonotype has a handful of counts. Its antigen is not known. The chain links TRBV7-9 to TRBJ1-1, with TRBD1 matching over 7 bases. Sample: PBMCs or a T cell subset sorted from them (not recorded which). This sequence was found in a man between 18 and 35 years old who had mild COVID-19 (a few samples of this study predate the infection). Cell type and time point are not known. The CDR3 loop is CASSLGDSYTEAFF. The CDR3 coding sequence is TGTGCCAGCAGCTTAGGGGACAGCTACACTGAAGCTTTCTTT.